The 4 T cell receptor beta chains in this list originate from one sample, sequenced in a study of human T cells and chemical hapten exposure. Via MiXCR, TCRdb re-called the RACE reads, giving one row per CDR3 protein. The profile covers roughly 32,000 distinct CDR3 sequences, with over 4.5% appearing a single time and 5.6% taken by the ten largest. Time point of the sample: patch test 3, about 24 weeks after DPC sensitization. The sample's treatment: therapeutic diphenylcyclopropenone sensitization with weekly scalp DPC. This sample comprised whole blood, obtained in connection with sensitization to the hapten diphenylcyclopropenone (DPC). All receptors derive from a man aged 25-40 years with alopecia areata. Some clones in this sample may be carry-over from other donors' samples.

The J gene is TRBJ1-1, the V gene TRBV29-1, with TRBD1 matching 9 bases. CDR3 length equals 12 residues. Germline CDR1 and CDR2: SQVTM and ANQGSEA. Trimming removed 7 bases from V and 10 bases from J; junction bases left unmatched: 10. This CDR3 is CSATTGGFGAFF. CDR3 coding DNA: TGCAGCGCCACCACAGGGGGCTTTGGAGCTTTCTTT. Drawing the rest from reference TRBV29-1 and TRBJ1-1, the complete variable domain is SAVISQKPSRDICQRGTSLTIQCQVDSQVTMMFWYRQQPGQSLTLIATANQGSEATYESGFVIDKFPISRPNLTFSTLTVSNMSPEDSSIYLCSATTGGFGAFFGQGTRLTVV.

This chain connects TRBV7-9 to TRBJ2-7, with 10 bases identical to TRBD1. This CDR3 is 13 amino acids long. The V segment lost 6 bases and the J segment 6 bases; nucleotides outside the gene matches: 5. In germline, CDR1 is SEHNR, CDR2 FQNEAQ (reference sequence). CDR3 bases: TGTGCCAGCAGTTTTGGACAGGGGGGCGAGCAGTACTTC. Translation: CASSFGQGGEQYF. The full variable domain, completed using reference TRBV7-9 and TRBJ2-7, is DTGVSQNPRHKITKRGQNVTFRCDPISEHNRLYWYRQTLGQGPEFLTYFQNEAQLEKSRLLSDRFSAERPKGSFSTLEIQRTEQGDSAMYLCASSFGQGGEQYFGPGTRLTVT.

Many counts were recorded for this clonotype. The chain couples TRBV20-1 to TRBJ2-2; 12 positions agree with TRBD2. Unmatched junction bases numbered 10, after V lost 4 bases and J lost 7 bases. CDR1 is DFQATT, CDR2 SNEGSKA, per germline (reference sequence). This CDR3 is built from 16 residues. CDR3 in amino acids: CSAKPLAGGQGGELFF. In DNA form, the CDR3 reads TGCAGTGCTAAGCCCCTAGCGGGAGGGCAAGGCGGGGAGCTGTTTTTT.

This clonotype was seen ten or more times. V usage is TRBV19 and J usage is TRBJ2-3; D is possibly TRBD2 (6 bases). Trimming cost V 4 bases and J 4 bases, with 6 bases left between them. This CDR3 is built from 12 residues. Germline V gene data show CDR1 as LNHDA and CDR2 as SQIVND (reference sequence). The DNA of the CDR3 is TGTGCCAGTAGTAGGGGGGCAGATACGCAGTATTTT. This translates into CASSRGADTQYF. Using reference TRBV19 and TRBJ2-3 for the parts outside the CDR3, the full variable domain is DGGITQSPKYLFRKEGQNVTLSCEQNLNHDAMYWYRQDPGQGLRLIYYSQIVNDFQKGDIAEGYSVSREKKESFPLTVTSAQKNPTAFYLCASSRGADTQYFGPGTRLTVL.